This is a list of T cell receptor beta chains from one sample in a study of control samples from healthy donors and cancer patients. Generated by immunoSEQ multiplex PCR, the TCRdb table keeps only in-frame clones and is missing some. This sample has tens of thousands of clones, with around 87% found just once. Sequencing was performed on PBMCs. The origin of the receptors is a man in his sixties with head and neck cancer. CDR3s include the opening cysteine and the closing phenylalanine or tryptophan. The order of the fields is clone size, V gene, D gene, J gene, CDR3 DNA, CDR3 protein. D genes are given only for firm matches. Size tells how often a clone was seen (once, few, many) or the class of an expanded clone, and some rows leave it out.

-,TRBV12-5,TRBD1,TRBJ1-6,TGTGCTAGTGGTTTGCCCCCGGACAGGGAACTGCCCCCCCGGGATTCACCCCTCCACTTT,CASGLPPDRELPPRDSPLHF
-,TRBV27,-,TRBJ1-1,TGTGCCAGCAGCACTATTAGGAACACTGAAGCTTTCTTT,CASSTIRNTEAFF
-,TRBV12-5,TRBD1,TRBJ1-2,TGTGCTAGTGGTTTGATCGAGGGACAGCACCAGATATTC,CASGLIEGQHQIF
-,TRBV30,-,TRBJ1-5,TGTGCCTGGAGTGTACGGGGCAATCAGCCCCAGCATTTT,CAWSVRGNQPQHF
few,TRBV4-3,-,TRBJ2-2,TGCGCCAGCAGCCTCTCGATTACGAACACCGGGGAGCTGTTTTTT,CASSLSITNTGELFF
-,TRBV4-3,TRBD1,TRBJ1-6,TGCGCCAGCAGCCAGGGAGGCGGGACAGGGAATTCACCCCTCCACTTT,CASSQGGGTGNSPLHF
-,TRBV9,-,TRBJ2-1,TGTGCCAGCAGCGCCGGGGTTAGCTCCTACAATGAGCAGTTCTTC,CASSAGVSSYNEQFF
-,TRBV21-1,-,TRBJ2-1,TGTGCCTCCGGAGCGGGCCCCCTCTACAATGAGCAGTTCTTC,CASGAGPLYNEQFF
-,TRBV30,-,TRBJ1-5,TGTGCCTGGAGTGTGGGGGGGAGTAGCAATCAGCCCCAGCATTTT,CAWSVGGSSNQPQHF
-,TRBV27,-,TRBJ1-1,TGTGCCAGCAGTTTATTTCGTGCAGGGCGGCACACTGAAGCTTTCTTT,CASSLFRAGRHTEAFF
-,TRBV19,TRBD2,TRBJ2-1,TGTGCCAGTAGTCCGGGACTAGCTCCCGATGAGCAGTTCTTC,CASSPGLAPDEQFF
few,TRBV12-3/TRBV12-4,-,TRBJ2-1,TGTGCCAGCAGTTTTGGGGATGAGCAGTTCTTC,CASSFGDEQFF
-,TRBV4-2,-,TRBJ2-3,TGTGCCACCGCGAGGGGCGATACGCAGTATTTT,CATARGDTQYF
-,TRBV27,-,TRBJ1-2,TGTGCCAGCAGAGACATAATTAACTATGGCTACACCTTC,CASRDIINYGYTF
-,TRBV4-2,TRBD2,TRBJ2-3,TGTGCCAGCAGCCAAGAGGGGAGGGGCCGAGATACGCAGTATTTT,CASSQEGRGRDTQYF